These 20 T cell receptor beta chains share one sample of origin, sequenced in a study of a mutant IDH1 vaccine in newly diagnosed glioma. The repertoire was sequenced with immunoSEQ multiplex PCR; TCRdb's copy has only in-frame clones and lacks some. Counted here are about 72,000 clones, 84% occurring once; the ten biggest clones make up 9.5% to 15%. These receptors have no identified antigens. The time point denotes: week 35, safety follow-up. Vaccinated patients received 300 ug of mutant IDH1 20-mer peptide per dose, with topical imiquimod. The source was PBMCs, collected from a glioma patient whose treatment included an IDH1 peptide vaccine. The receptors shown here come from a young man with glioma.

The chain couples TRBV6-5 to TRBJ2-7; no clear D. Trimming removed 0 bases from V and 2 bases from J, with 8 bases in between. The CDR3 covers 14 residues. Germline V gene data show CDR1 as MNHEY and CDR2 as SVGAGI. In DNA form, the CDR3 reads TGTGCCAGCAGTTACTCGTCCATACCCTACGAGCAGTACTTC. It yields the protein CASSYSSIPYEQYF.

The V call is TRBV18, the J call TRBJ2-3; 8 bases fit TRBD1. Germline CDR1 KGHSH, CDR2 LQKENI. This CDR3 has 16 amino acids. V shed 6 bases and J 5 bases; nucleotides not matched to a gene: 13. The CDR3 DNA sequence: TGTGCCAGCTCGTTCATACAGGGGGTTCGTGGAGATACGCAGTATTTT. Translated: CASSFIQGVRGDTQYF. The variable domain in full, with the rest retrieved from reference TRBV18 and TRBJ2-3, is NAGVMQNPRHLVRRRGQEARLRCSPMKGHSHVYWYRQLPEEGLKFMVYLQKENIIDESGMPKERFSAEFPKEGPSILRIQQVVRGDSAAYFCASSFIQGVRGDTQYFGPGTRLTVL.

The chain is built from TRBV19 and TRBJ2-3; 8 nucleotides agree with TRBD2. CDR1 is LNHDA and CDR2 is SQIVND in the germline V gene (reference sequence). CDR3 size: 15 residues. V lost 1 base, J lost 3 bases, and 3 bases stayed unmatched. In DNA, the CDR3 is TGTGCCAGTAGTATAGCGGGAGGGCCGACAGATACGCAGTATTTT. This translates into CASSIAGGPTDTQYF.

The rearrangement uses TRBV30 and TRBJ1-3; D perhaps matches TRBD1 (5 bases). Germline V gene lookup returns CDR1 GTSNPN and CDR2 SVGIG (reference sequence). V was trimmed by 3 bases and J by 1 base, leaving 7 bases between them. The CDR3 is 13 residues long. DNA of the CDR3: TGTGCCTGGAGGGGGGATTCTGGAAACACCATATATTTT. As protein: CAWRGDSGNTIYF.

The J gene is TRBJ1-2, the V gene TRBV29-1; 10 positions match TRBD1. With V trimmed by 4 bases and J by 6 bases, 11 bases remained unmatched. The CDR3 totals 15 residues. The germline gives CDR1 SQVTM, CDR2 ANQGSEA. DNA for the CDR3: TGCAGCGTTGGCGGTAGAGGACAGGGGGTCAATGGCTACACCTTC. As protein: CSVGGRGQGVNGYTF.

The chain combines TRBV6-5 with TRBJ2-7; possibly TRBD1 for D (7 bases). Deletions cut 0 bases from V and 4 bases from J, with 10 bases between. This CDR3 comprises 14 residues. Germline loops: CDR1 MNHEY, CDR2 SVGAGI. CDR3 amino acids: CASSYSQGGYEQYF. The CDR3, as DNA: TGTGCCAGCAGTTACTCCCAGGGGGGATACGAGCAGTACTTC.

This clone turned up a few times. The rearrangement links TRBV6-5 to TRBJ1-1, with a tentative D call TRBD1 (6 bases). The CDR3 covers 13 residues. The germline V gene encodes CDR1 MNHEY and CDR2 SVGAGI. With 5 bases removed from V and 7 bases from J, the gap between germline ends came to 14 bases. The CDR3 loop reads CASSPGTIYEAFF. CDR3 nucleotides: TGTGCCAGCAGTCCCGGGACAATTTATGAAGCTTTCTTT.

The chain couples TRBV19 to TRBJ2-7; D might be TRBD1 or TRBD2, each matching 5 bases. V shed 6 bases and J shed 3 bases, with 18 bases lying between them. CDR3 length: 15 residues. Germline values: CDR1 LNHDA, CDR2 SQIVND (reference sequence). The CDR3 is CASRLRGEGYYEQYF. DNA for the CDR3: TGTGCCAGTAGGCTCCGAGGCGAGGGGTACTACGAGCAGTACTTC.

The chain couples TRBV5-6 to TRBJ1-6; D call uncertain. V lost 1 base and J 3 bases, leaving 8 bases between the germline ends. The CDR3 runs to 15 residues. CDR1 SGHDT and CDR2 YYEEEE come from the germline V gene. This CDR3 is CASSLNSLYNSPLHF. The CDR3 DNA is TGTGCCAGCAGCTTGAACAGCCTCTATAATTCACCCCTCCACTTT. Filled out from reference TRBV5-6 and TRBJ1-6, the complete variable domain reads DAGVTQSPTHLIKTRGQQVTLRCSPKSGHDTVSWYQQALGQGPQFIFQYYEEEERQRGNFPDRFSGHQFPNYSSELNVNALLLGDSALYLCASSLNSLYNSPLHFGNGTRLTVT.

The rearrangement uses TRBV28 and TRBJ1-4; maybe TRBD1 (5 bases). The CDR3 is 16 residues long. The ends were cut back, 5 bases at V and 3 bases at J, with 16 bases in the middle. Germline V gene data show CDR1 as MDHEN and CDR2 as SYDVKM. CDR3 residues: CASSPLRGEPNEKLFF. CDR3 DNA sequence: TGTGCCAGCAGTCCCCTTCGAGGGGAGCCTAATGAAAAACTGTTTTTT.

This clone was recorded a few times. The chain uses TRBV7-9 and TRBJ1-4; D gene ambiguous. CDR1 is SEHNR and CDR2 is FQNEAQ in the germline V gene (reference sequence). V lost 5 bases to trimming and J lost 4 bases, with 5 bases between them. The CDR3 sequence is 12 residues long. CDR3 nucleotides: TGTGCCAGCAGCCCCCTTAATGAAAAACTGTTTTTT. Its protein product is CASSPLNEKLFF.

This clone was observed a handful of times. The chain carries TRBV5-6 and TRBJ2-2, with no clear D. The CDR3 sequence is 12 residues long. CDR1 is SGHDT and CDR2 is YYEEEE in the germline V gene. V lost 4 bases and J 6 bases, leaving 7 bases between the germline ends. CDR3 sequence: CASSPWSGELFF. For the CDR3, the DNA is TGTGCCAGCAGCCCCTGGTCCGGGGAGCTGTTTTTT.

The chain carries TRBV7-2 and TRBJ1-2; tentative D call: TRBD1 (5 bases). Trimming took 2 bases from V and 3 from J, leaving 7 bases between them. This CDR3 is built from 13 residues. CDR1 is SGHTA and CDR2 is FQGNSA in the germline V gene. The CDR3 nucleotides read TGTGCCAGCAGCTTACGGGGCTACTATGGCTACACCTTC. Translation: CASSLRGYYGYTF.

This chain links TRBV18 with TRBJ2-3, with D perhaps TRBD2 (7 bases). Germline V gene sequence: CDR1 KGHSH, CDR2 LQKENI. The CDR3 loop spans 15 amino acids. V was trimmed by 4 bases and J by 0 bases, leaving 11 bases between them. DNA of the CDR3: TGTGCCAGCTCACTGGCGGGGGCAAGCACAGATACGCAGTATTTT. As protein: CASSLAGASTDTQYF. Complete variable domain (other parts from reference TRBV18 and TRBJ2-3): NAGVMQNPRHLVRRRGQEARLRCSPMKGHSHVYWYRQLPEEGLKFMVYLQKENIIDESGMPKERFSAEFPKEGPSILRIQQVVRGDSAAYFCASSLAGASTDTQYFGPGTRLTVL.

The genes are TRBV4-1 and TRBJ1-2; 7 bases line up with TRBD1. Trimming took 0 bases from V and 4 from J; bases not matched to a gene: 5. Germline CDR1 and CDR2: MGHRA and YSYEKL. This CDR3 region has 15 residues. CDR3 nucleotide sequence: TGCGCCAGCAGCCAAGATCCAGGGGGAAGCTATGGCTACACCTTC. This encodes CASSQDPGGSYGYTF.

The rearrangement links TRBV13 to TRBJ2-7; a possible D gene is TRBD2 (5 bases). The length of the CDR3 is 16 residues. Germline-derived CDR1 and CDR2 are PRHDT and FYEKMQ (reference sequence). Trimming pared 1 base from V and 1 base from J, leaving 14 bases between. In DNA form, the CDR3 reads TGTGCCAGCAGCTTAGCCGGGGAAAACCTTTCCTACGAGCAGTACTTC. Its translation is CASSLAGENLSYEQYF.

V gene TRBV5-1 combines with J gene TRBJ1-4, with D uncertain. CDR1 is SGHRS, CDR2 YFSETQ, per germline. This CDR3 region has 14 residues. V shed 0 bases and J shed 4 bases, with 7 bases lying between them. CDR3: CASSLGAFNEKLFF. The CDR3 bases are TGCGCCAGCAGCTTGGGGGCTTTTAATGAAAAACTGTTTTTT.

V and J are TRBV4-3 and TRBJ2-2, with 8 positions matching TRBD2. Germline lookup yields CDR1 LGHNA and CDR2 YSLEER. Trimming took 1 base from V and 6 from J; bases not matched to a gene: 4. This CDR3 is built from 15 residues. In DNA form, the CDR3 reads TGCGCCAGCAGCCAAGGTCGGGGGGGATCCGGGGAGCTGTTTTTT. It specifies CASSQGRGGSGELFF.

CDR3 sequence (DNA): TGTGCCAGCAGCCAAGTCAGGGGTGGGGGAGAGACCCAGTACTTC. Translating gives CASSQVRGGGETQYF. This chain links TRBV4-2 with TRBJ2-5, with D tentatively TRBD1 (6 bases). Trimming shortened V by 1 base and J by 4 bases, and 13 bases separated the two germline ends. The CDR3 contains 15 residues. The germline V gene has CDR1 LGHNA and CDR2 YNFKEQ.

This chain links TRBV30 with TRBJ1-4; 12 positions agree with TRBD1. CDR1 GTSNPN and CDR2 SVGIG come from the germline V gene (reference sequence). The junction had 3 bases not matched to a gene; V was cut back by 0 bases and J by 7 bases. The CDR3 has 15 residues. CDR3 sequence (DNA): TGTGCCTGGAGTGTACAGGGACAGGGGGCTGAAAAACTGTTTTTT. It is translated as CAWSVQGQGAEKLFF.